Shown below are 28 T cell receptor beta chains from a single sample sequenced in a study of neurological immune-mediated disorders. TCRdb reprocessed the 5' RACE reads via MiXCR and lists one record per CDR3 protein. The sample includes some 50,000 distinct CDR3 sequences, about 23% seen only once; the top ten take 20% to 30%. Sequencing input: PBMCs. Receptors were obtained from a woman in her 70s in good health.

This clonotype was counted ten times or more. The genes are TRBV9 and TRBJ1-5; D is unclear. CDR3 size: 15 residues. V was trimmed by 6 bases and J by 5 bases, leaving 18 bases between them. Germline V gene sequence: CDR1 SGDLS, CDR2 YYNGEE. The CDR3 region has the DNA TGTGCCAGCATCTCTAGGGTCCCGGAGGATCAGCCCCAGCATTTT. Translation: CASISRVPEDQPQHF.

The table lists this clonotype with many counts. CDR3 residues: CSARGWQGNADTQYF. The CDR3 DNA reads TGCAGTGCTAGGGGATGGCAGGGGAACGCAGATACGCAGTATTTT. This chain uses TRBV20-1 with TRBJ2-3, with a possible D match to TRBD1 (6 bases). CDR3 length equals 15 residues. CDR1 and CDR2 from the germline V gene are DFQATT and SNEGSKA (reference sequence). V was clipped by 3 bases and J by 4 bases, with 17 bases between them.

This clonotype was observed at least ten times. V and J are TRBV5-1 and TRBJ2-7; D is unclear. V shed 2 bases and J shed 6 bases, with 12 bases lying between them. Germline lookup yields CDR1 SGHRS and CDR2 YFSETQ. The length of the CDR3 is 13 residues. The CDR3 DNA sequence: TGCGCCAGCAGCTTCGCCCCGGGCTCCGAGCAGTACTTC. Translated, it gives CASSFAPGSEQYF. The full variable domain, with the rest looked up from reference TRBV5-1 and TRBJ2-7, is KAGVTQTPRYLIKTRGQQVTLSCSPISGHRSVSWYQQTPGQGLQFLFEYFSETQRNKGNFPGRFSGRQFSNSRSEMNVSTLELGDSALYLCASSFAPGSEQYFGPGTRLTVT.

This clonotype was recorded many times. This chain uses TRBV12-3 or TRBV12-4 with TRBJ1-5; D gene ambiguous. V was shortened by 3 bases and J by 2 bases, with 11 bases between the two germline ends. There are 15 residues in the CDR3. The DNA for the CDR3 is TGTGCCAGCAGTTTTATTGGGGTCGGCAATCAGCCCCAGCATTTT. Translating it yields CASSFIGVGNQPQHF.

This clonotype showed up many times. The chain employs TRBV12-3 or TRBV12-4 and TRBJ2-7; D unclear. The CDR3 sequence is 13 residues long. V was shortened by 8 bases and J by 1 base, with 12 bases between the two germline ends. The CDR3 nucleotides read TGTGCCAGCCCCTCCAGCAGGTCCTACGAGCAGTACTTC. Its translation: CASPSSRSYEQYF.

In this sample, this clonotype turned up many times. This chain uses TRBV20-1 with TRBJ2-3; tentatively, D is TRBD2 (6 bases). From germline, CDR1 is DFQATT and CDR2 SNEGSKA (reference sequence). CDR3 length: 12 residues. CDR3 DNA: TGCAGCGTCGGGAGCCCCACAGATACGCAGTATTTT. Its translation is CSVGSPTDTQYF.

This clonotype was seen many times. The chain joins TRBV5-1 to TRBJ1-2; D perhaps matches TRBD1 (5 bases). Per germline, CDR1 SGHRS and CDR2 YFSETQ. This CDR3 has 14 amino acids. V gave up 4 bases and J gave up 3 bases, with 13 bases separating them. CDR3 sequence: CASSLDTTDYGYTF. Written as DNA, the CDR3 is TGCGCCAGCAGCCTGGACACCACCGACTATGGCTACACCTTC. The complete variable domain, with remaining parts taken from reference TRBV5-1 and TRBJ1-2, reads KAGVTQTPRYLIKTRGQQVTLSCSPISGHRSVSWYQQTPGQGLQFLFEYFSETQRNKGNFPGRFSGRQFSNSRSEMNVSTLELGDSALYLCASSLDTTDYGYTFGSGTRLTVV.

The sample holds one count of this clonotype. CDR3 region: CATKPAGTKETQYF. The DNA of the CDR3 is TGCGCCACCAAACCGGCCGGGACTAAAGAGACCCAGTACTTC. V is TRBV5-1 and J is TRBJ2-5, with 7 bases that match TRBD2. The CDR3 extends over 14 amino acids. The V and J ends lost 9 bases and 3 bases, in that order; junction bases with no gene match: 11. Per germline, CDR1 SGHRS and CDR2 YFSETQ.

For this clonotype: One junction end does not reproduce the germline sequence, and a read error may be involved. This sequence joins TRBV7-2 and TRBJ2-3, with D maybe TRBD2 (6 bases). Germline loops: CDR1 SGHTA, CDR2 FQGNSA. The CDR3 covers 14 residues. CDR3 sequence: CASSPFGGVDTRYF. As DNA, the CDR3 is TGTGCCAGCAGCCCATTCGGGGGAGTAGATACGCGGTATTTT.

V and J are TRBV20-1 and TRBJ1-4; possibly TRBD1 for D (6 bases). Per the germline V gene, CDR1 is DFQATT and CDR2 is SNEGSKA (reference sequence). The CDR3 consists of 15 residues. Trimming left V 3 bases short and J 10 bases short, with 21 bases between. The DNA of the CDR3 is TGCAGTGCTAGTCGCGCAGGGGCACCCTACACAAAACTGTTTTTT. This gives the protein CSASRAGAPYTKLFF.

This clonotype was counted many times. J is TRBJ2-7 and V is TRBV7-2; D is perhaps TRBD1 (6 bases). CDR1 is SGHTA and CDR2 is FQGNSA in the germline V gene. The V end was cut by 5 bases, the J end by 3 bases, with 11 bases between. The CDR3 runs 13 residues. The CDR3 sequence: CASSNRDNYEQYF. As DNA, the CDR3 is TGTGCCAGCAGCAACCGGGACAACTACGAGCAGTACTTC.

This clonotype was picked up many times. The chain recombines TRBV15 with TRBJ1-4, with D perhaps TRBD1 (5 bases). Looked up from germline, CDR1 is LNHNV and CDR2 is YYDKDF (reference sequence). The CDR3 covers 14 residues. The V and J ends lost 5 bases and 6 bases respectively, with 13 bases between them. This CDR3 is CATSDRGPYEKLFF. The CDR3 nucleotides are TGTGCCACCAGCGATAGGGGACCCTATGAAAAACTGTTTTTT. Supplemented by reference TRBV15 and TRBJ1-4, the full variable domain reads DAMVIQNPRYQVTQFGKPVTLSCSQTLNHNVMYWYQQKSSQAPKLLFHYYDKDFNNEADTPDNFQSRRPNTSFCFLDIRSPGLGDTAMYLCATSDRGPYEKLFFGSGTQLSVL.

There are many counts of this clonotype. The chain couples TRBV5-1 to TRBJ2-3, with 11 bases lining up with TRBD1. The germline gives CDR1 SGHRS, CDR2 YFSETQ. The CDR3 extends over 17 amino acids. The V segment lost 4 bases and the J segment 5 bases; nucleotides outside the gene matches: 12. DNA of the CDR3: TGCGCCAGCAGCATCGGGACAGGGGGGCTCCTCGGAGATACGCAGTATTTT. Its translation is CASSIGTGGLLGDTQYF. The whole variable domain, remainder taken from reference TRBV5-1 and TRBJ2-3, is KAGVTQTPRYLIKTRGQQVTLSCSPISGHRSVSWYQQTPGQGLQFLFEYFSETQRNKGNFPGRFSGRQFSNSRSEMNVSTLELGDSALYLCASSIGTGGLLGDTQYFGPGTRLTVL.

This clonotype was found a few times. The V and J genes are TRBV11-2 and TRBJ2-3; D unclear. The CDR3 covers 17 residues. Trimming shortened V by 0 bases and J by 0 bases, and 13 bases separated the two germline ends. Germline CDR1 and CDR2: SGHAT and FQNNGV. CDR3: CASSLDVPGLSTDTQYF. The CDR3 DNA is TGTGCCAGCAGCTTAGACGTGCCAGGCCTTAGCACAGATACGCAGTATTTT.

Many counts were recorded for this clonotype. The V call is TRBV7-2, the J call TRBJ1-1; maybe TRBD1 (5 bases). CDR1 and CDR2 (germline): SGHTA, FQGNSA. V was cut by 5 bases and J by 4 bases, with 17 bases left in between. This CDR3 is built from 15 residues. CDR3 coding DNA: TGTGCCAGCAGCGTCCATCTCGGGGGAGGCACTGAAGCTTTCTTT. Amino acid sequence: CASSVHLGGGTEAFF.

This clonotype was seen many times. The chain combines TRBV14 with TRBJ1-6; 8 positions agree with TRBD1. Germline lookup yields CDR1 SGHDN and CDR2 FVKESK. V gave up 0 bases and J gave up 10 bases; unmatched junction bases: 8. The CDR3 is 16 residues long. CDR3 in DNA: TGTGCCAGCAGCCAAGATTGGGGGACAGGATGGTCACCCCTCCACTTT. Translating gives CASSQDWGTGWSPLHF.

This clonotype was observed many times. The genes are TRBV20-1 and TRBJ1-5; TRBD1 matches at 7 bases. The junction had 10 bases not matched to a gene; V was cut back by 3 bases and J by 5 bases. CDR3 length equals 15 residues. Germline V gives CDR1 DFQATT, CDR2 SNEGSKA (reference sequence). CDR3 sequence: CSASQGGATDQPQHF. The CDR3 DNA is TGCAGTGCTAGCCAGGGGGGGGCGACGGATCAGCCCCAGCATTTT.

This clonotype has a count of ten or more. The rearrangement uses TRBV11-2 and TRBJ1-3, with D maybe TRBD1 (6 bases). The CDR3 runs 17 residues. Trimming left V 3 bases short and J 0 bases short, with 15 bases between. The germline CDR1 and CDR2 sequences are SGHAT and FQNNGV. CDR3 DNA sequence: TGTGCCAGCAGCTTGGCGGGGGGCCCTTTCTCTGGAAACACCATATATTTT. Amino acids: CASSLAGGPFSGNTIYF.

This clonotype was seen at least ten times. This chain joins TRBV29-1 and TRBJ2-5; perhaps D is TRBD1 or TRBD2 (6 bases each). Trimming removed 4 bases from V and 4 bases from J, with 10 bases in between. The germline V gene encodes CDR1 SQVTM and CDR2 ANQGSEA. The length of the CDR3 is 12 residues. The CDR3 DNA follows: TGCAGCGTTGTTGGAGGGGGAGAGACCCAGTACTTC. Residues: CSVVGGGETQYF.

This clonotype was recorded many times. The rearrangement uses TRBV29-1 and TRBJ1-2; D perhaps matches TRBD1 (6 bases). Looked up from germline, CDR1 is SQVTM and CDR2 is ANQGSEA. Trimming removed 6 bases from V and 7 bases from J, with 21 bases in between. The length of the CDR3 is 14 residues. The CDR3 bases are TGCAGCGTGTACCGGGACGGGGGCTCTGGTGGCTACACCTTC. Its translation: CSVYRDGGSGGYTF.

The chain employs TRBV7-6 and TRBJ2-3; no firm D call. The CDR3 sequence is 13 residues long. V gave up 0 bases and J gave up 4 bases, with 5 bases separating them. CDR1 is SGHVS, CDR2 FNYEAQ, per germline. The CDR3 spells CASSLAKSDTQYF. CDR3 sequence (DNA): TGTGCCAGCAGCTTAGCCAAATCAGATACGCAGTATTTT. Based on the CDR3 plus reference TRBV7-6 and TRBJ2-3, the full variable domain is GAGVSQSPRYKVTKRGQDVALRCDPISGHVSLYWYRQALGQGPEFLTYFNYEAQQDKSGLPNDRFSAERPEGSISTLTIQRTEQRDSAMYRCASSLAKSDTQYFGPGTRLTVL.

This clonotype was counted many times. The J gene is TRBJ1-2, the V gene TRBV28; D is perhaps TRBD1 (6 bases). Germline CDR1 MDHEN, CDR2 SYDVKM. The CDR3 sequence is 13 residues long. The V end was cut by 3 bases, the J end by 7 bases, with 12 bases between. In nucleotides, the CDR3 is TGTGCCAGCAGTTTGGAGCAGGGGCGTGGCTACACCTTC. Protein sequence: CASSLEQGRGYTF.

This clonotype qualifies as large. This chain uses TRBV27 with TRBJ2-5; 7 bases line up with TRBD2. This CDR3 contains 16 residues. Germline V gene sequence: CDR1 MNHEY, CDR2 SMNVEV (reference sequence). J gave up 0 bases and V 6 bases, and 10 bases lay outside the gene matches. The chain's CDR3 is CASSSLGGGDQETQYF. CDR3 in DNA: TGTGCCAGCAGCAGTCTGGGGGGGGGGGACCAAGAGACCCAGTACTTC.

This clonotype was detected only a few times. The V and J genes are TRBV7-2 and TRBJ1-5; D unclear. CDR1 is SGHTA, CDR2 FQGNSA, per germline. The CDR3 extends over 13 amino acids. V shed 1 base and J shed 8 bases, with 9 bases lying between them. The CDR3 loop is CASSLGWGEPQHF. DNA for the CDR3: TGTGCCAGCAGCTTAGGGTGGGGTGAGCCCCAGCATTTT. Looking up the rest from reference TRBV7-2 and TRBJ1-5 gives the full variable domain: GAGVSQSPSNKVTEKGKDVELRCDPISGHTALYWYRQSLGQGLEFLIYFQGNSAPDKSGLPSDRFSAERTGGSVSTLTIQRTQQEDSAVYLCASSLGWGEPQHFGDGTRLSIL.

The sample holds many counts of this clonotype. This rearrangement joins TRBV7-2 to TRBJ2-1; 11 bases fit TRBD2. This CDR3 contains 17 residues. Germline assignment: CDR1 SGHTA and CDR2 FQGNSA. J lost 1 base, V lost 4 bases, and 6 bases had no gene match. CDR3 region: CASSSLAGGGSYNEQFF. The DNA for the CDR3 is TGTGCCAGCAGCTCTTTAGCGGGAGGGGGGTCCTACAATGAGCAGTTCTTC. The full variable domain, its missing parts supplied by reference TRBV7-2 and TRBJ2-1, is GAGVSQSPSNKVTEKGKDVELRCDPISGHTALYWYRQSLGQGLEFLIYFQGNSAPDKSGLPSDRFSAERTGGSVSTLTIQRTQQEDSAVYLCASSSLAGGGSYNEQFFGPGTRLTVL.

The table lists this clonotype with a count of one. This may stem from a read error, because a much larger clone lies one nucleotide away. The chain joins TRBV14 to TRBJ1-1; D might be TRBD1 (5 bases). Germline assignment: CDR1 SGHDN and CDR2 FVKESK. There are 13 residues in the CDR3. Trimming took 3 bases from V and 6 from J, leaving 11 bases between them. CDR3 residues: CASSHELGAEAFF. CDR3 nucleotide sequence: TGTGCCAGCAGCCATGAATTGGGGGCTGAAGCTTTCTTT.

The chain combines TRBV5-1 with TRBJ1-1, with 7 bases aligning to TRBD1. Germline CDR1 SGHRS, CDR2 YFSETQ. After removal of 2 bases from V and 0 bases from J, the junction contained 1 base not matched to a gene. The CDR3 length is 14 residues. CDR3 DNA: TGCGCCAGCAGCTTTACAGGGGTGAACACTGAAGCTTTCTTT. Its translation is CASSFTGVNTEAFF.

V and J are TRBV5-1 and TRBJ2-1, with D uncertain. V lost 0 bases, J lost 7 bases, and 14 bases lay in between. This CDR3 has 15 amino acids. In germline, CDR1 is SGHRS, CDR2 YFSETQ. For the CDR3, the DNA is TGCGCCAGCAGCTTGGGAACACCATTTTTGAATGAGCAGTTCTTC. Protein product: CASSLGTPFLNEQFF.